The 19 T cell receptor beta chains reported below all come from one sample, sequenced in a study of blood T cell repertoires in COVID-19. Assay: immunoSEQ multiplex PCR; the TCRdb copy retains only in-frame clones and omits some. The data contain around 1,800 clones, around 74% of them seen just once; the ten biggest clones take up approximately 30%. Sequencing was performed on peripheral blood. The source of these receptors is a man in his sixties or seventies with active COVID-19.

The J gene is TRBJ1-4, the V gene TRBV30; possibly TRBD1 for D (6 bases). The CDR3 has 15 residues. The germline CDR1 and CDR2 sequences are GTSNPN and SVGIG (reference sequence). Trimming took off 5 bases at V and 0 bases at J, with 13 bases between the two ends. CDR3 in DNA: TGTGCCTGGGGGGGGGCGCAGGCAACTAATGAAAAACTGTTTTTT. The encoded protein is CAWGGAQATNEKLFF.

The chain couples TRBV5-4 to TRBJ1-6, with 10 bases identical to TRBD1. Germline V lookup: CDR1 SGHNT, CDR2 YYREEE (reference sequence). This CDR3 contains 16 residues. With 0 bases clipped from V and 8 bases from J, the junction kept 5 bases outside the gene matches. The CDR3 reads CASSLVGTGVYSPLHF. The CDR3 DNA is TGTGCCAGCAGCTTGGTTGGGACAGGGGTTTATTCACCCCTCCACTTT.

The chain's CDR3 is CASGTGYEQYF. DNA for the CDR3: TGTGCCAGCGGAACAGGTTACGAGCAGTACTTC. This chain uses TRBV11-3 with TRBJ2-7, with D possibly matching TRBD1 (5 bases). The CDR3 sequence is 11 residues long. Trimming took off 8 bases at V and 4 bases at J, with 9 bases between the two ends. Germline CDR1 SGHNT, CDR2 YENEEA.

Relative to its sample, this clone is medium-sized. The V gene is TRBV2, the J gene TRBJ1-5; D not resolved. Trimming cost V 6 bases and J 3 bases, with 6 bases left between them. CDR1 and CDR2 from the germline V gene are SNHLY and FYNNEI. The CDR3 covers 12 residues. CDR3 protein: CASRADNQPQHF. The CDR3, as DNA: TGTGCCAGCAGGGCGGACAATCAGCCCCAGCATTTT. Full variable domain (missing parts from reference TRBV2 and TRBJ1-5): EPEVTQTPSHQVTQMGQEVILRCVPISNHLYFYWYRQILGQKVEFLVSFYNNEISEKSEIFDDQFSVERPDGSNFTLKIRSTKLEDSAMYFCASRADNQPQHFGDGTRLSIL.

DNA for the CDR3: TGTGCCAGCAGTCCCTCGACAGGGGGCTATGGCTACACCTTC. Translated: CASSPSTGGYGYTF. This sequence joins TRBV27 and TRBJ1-2; 9 bases are shared with TRBD1. V shed 5 bases and J 4 bases; nucleotides not matched to a gene: 5. Germline CDR1 is MNHEY and CDR2 is SMNVEV (reference sequence). The CDR3 consists of 14 residues.

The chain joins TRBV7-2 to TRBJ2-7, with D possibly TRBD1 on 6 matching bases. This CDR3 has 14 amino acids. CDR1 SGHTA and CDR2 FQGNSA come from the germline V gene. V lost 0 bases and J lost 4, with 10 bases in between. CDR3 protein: CASSLAAGAYEQYF. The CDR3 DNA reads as TGTGCCAGCAGCTTAGCGGCAGGGGCGTACGAGCAGTACTTC. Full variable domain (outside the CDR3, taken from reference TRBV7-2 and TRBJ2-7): GAGVSQSPSNKVTEKGKDVELRCDPISGHTALYWYRQSLGQGLEFLIYFQGNSAPDKSGLPSDRFSAERTGGSVSTLTIQRTQQEDSAVYLCASSLAAGAYEQYFGPGTRLTVT.

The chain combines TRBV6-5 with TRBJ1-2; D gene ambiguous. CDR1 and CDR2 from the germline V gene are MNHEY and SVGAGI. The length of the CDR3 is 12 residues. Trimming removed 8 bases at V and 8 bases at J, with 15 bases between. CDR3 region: CASRRQKRGYTF. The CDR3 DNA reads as TGTGCCAGCCGCCGCCAAAAGAGGGGCTACACCTTC.

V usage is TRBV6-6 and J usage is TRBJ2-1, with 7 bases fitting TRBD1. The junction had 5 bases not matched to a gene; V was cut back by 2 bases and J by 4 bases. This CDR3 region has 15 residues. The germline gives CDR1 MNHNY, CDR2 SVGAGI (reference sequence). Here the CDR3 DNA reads TGTGCCAGCAGTTACGGGACAGCACTTTACAATGAGCAGTTCTTC. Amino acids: CASSYGTALYNEQFF.

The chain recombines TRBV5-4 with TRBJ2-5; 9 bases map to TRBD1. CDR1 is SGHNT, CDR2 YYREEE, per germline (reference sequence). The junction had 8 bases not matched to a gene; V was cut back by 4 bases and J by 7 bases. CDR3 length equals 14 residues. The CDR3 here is CASSTRDRDATQYF. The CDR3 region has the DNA TGTGCCAGCAGCACCCGGGACAGGGACGCGACCCAGTACTTC.

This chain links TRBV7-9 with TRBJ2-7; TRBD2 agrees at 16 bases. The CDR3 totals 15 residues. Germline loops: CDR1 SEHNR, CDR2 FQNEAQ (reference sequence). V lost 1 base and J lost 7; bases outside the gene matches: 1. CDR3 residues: CASSLEGLAGGEQYF. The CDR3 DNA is TGTGCCAGCAGCTTAGAGGGACTAGCGGGAGGGGAGCAGTACTTC. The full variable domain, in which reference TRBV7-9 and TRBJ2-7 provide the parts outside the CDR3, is DTGVSQNPRHKITKRGQNVTFRCDPISEHNRLYWYRQTLGQGPEFLTYFQNEAQLEKSRLLSDRFSAERPKGSFSTLEIQRTEQGDSAMYLCASSLEGLAGGEQYFGPGTRLTVT.

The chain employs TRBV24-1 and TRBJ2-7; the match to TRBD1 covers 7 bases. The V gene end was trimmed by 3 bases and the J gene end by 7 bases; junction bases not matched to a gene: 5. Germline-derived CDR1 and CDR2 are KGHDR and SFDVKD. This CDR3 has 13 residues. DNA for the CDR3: TGTGCCACCAGTGATACGACAGGGTGGGAGCAGTACTTC. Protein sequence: CATSDTTGWEQYF.

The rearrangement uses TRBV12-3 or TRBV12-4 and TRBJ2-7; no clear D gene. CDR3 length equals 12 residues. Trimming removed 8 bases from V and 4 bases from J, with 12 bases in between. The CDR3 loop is CASSRDNYEQYF. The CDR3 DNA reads TGTGCCAGCTCGCGAGATAATTACGAGCAGTACTTC.

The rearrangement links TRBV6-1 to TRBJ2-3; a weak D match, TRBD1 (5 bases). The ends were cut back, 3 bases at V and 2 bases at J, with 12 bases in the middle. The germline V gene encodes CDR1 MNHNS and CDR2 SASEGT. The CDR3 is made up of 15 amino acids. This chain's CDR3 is CASSDRVGFTDTQYF. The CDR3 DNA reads TGTGCCAGCAGTGACAGGGTCGGTTTCACAGATACGCAGTATTTT.

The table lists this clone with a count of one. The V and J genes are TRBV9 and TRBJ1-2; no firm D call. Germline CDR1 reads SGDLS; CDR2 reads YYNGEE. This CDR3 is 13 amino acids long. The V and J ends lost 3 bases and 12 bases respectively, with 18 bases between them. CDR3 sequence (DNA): TGTGCCAGCAGCGCCACCGTCGGAGGGAGGCACACCTTC. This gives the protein CASSATVGGRHTF. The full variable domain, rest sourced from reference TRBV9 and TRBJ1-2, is DSGVTQTPKHLITATGQRVTLRCSPRSGDLSVYWYQQSLDQGLQFLIQYYNGEERAKGNILERFSAQQFPDLHSELNLSSLELGDSALYFCASSATVGGRHTFGSGTRLTVV.

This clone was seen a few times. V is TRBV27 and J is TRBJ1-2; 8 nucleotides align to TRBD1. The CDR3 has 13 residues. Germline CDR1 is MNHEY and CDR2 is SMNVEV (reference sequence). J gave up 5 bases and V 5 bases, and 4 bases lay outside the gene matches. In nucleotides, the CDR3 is TGTGCCAGCAGTCAGGGGGCAGGGTATGGCTACACCTTC. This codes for CASSQGAGYGYTF.

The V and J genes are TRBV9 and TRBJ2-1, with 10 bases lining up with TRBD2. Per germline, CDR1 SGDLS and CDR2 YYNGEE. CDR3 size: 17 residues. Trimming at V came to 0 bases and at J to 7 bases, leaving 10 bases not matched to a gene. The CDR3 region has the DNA TGTGCCAGCAGCGTAGCGACAGGACTAGCGGATAGTAATGAGCAGTTCTTC. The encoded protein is CASSVATGLADSNEQFF.

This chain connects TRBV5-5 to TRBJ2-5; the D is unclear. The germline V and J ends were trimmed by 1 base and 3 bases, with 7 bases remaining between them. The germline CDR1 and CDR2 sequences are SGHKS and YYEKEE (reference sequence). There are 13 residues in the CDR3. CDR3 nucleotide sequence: TGTGCCAGCAGCTTGTTACAGAAAGAGACCCAGTACTTC. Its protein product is CASSLLQKETQYF.

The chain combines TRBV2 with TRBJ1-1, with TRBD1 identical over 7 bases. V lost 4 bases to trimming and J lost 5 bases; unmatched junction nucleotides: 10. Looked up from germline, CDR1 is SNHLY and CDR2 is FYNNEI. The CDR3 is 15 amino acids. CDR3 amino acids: CASSGVGTVTTEAFF. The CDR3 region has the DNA TGTGCCAGCAGTGGGGTGGGGACAGTTACGACTGAAGCTTTCTTT.

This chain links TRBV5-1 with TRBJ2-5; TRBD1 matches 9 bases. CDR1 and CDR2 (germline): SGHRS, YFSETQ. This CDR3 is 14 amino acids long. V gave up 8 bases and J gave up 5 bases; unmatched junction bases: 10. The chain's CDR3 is CASETGTGQETQYF. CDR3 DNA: TGCGCCAGTGAGACCGGGACAGGGCAGGAGACCCAGTACTTC.